The clone carrying this T cell receptor beta chain occurred many times. The record originates from a study of T-cell reconstitution after alpha-beta-depleted transplantation in children. During its preparation, the TCRbeta library received unique molecular identifiers. TCRdb re-called the PCR reads with MiXCR, one entry per CDR3 protein. The sample records some 400,000 distinct CDR3 sequences, around 21% being singletons. The CDR3 has 16 residues. From germline, CDR1 is SGHTA and CDR2 FQGNSA. Trimming at V came to 4 bases and at J to 2 bases, leaving 6 bases not matched to a gene. This clonotype was sampled from a human donor who donated a stem cell graft to a child with acute myeloid leukemia. The sample in question was PBMCs from the stem cell graft donor, obtained from the stem cell graft. The chain joins TRBV7-2 to TRBJ2-3; TRBD1 matches 10 bases. The CDR3 loop reads CASSSLGQGFTDTQYF. For the CDR3, the DNA is TGTGCCAGCAGCTCGTTGGGACAGGGGTTCACAGATACGCAGTATTTT. Full variable domain (missing parts from reference TRBV7-2 and TRBJ2-3): GAGVSQSPSNKVTEKGKDVELRCDPISGHTALYWYRQSLGQGLEFLIYFQGNSAPDKSGLPSDRFSAERTGGSVSTLTIQRTQQEDSAVYLCASSSLGQGFTDTQYFGPGTRLTVL.